One sample yielded the 26 T cell receptor beta chains listed below, sequenced in a study of blood T cells in healthy people across ages. Next came a second PCR, run for about 6 to 12 cycles, which used a sample-barcoded 5' primer along with a J-beta primer mix. In TCRdb, the 5' RACE reads were re-called with MiXCR into one record per CDR3 protein. Here the sample spans some 850,000 distinct CDR3 sequences, approximately 24% being singletons. The same sample was also studied in work on T cells of mothers and their children.

Material: blood. All receptors derive from a boy aged 5-17 years in good health.

This clonotype has just a few counts. The chain is built from TRBV9 and TRBJ2-2; possible D gene TRBD2, 5 bases. V gave up 0 bases and J gave up 6 bases, with 18 bases separating them. This CDR3 region has 17 residues. Looked up from germline, CDR1 is SGDLS and CDR2 is YYNGEE. DNA of the CDR3: TGTGCCAGCAGCGTAGCGGGGAGAGGGATGGGTCCCGGGGAGCTGTTTTTT. Translated, it gives CASSVAGRGMGPGELFF.

The V gene is TRBV5-1, the J gene TRBJ2-4, with a tentative D call TRBD1 (5 bases). CDR3 size: 18 residues. Looked up from germline, CDR1 is SGHRS and CDR2 is YFSETQ. V dropped 0 bases and J dropped 2 bases, with 18 bases sitting between them. The CDR3 DNA is TGCGCCAGCAGCTTGGAGCCAGGGAAATCAAAGCCCAAAAACATTCAGTACTTC. Translated: CASSLEPGKSKPKNIQYF.

This clonotype came up a few times. The chain has TRBV12-3 or TRBV12-4 and TRBJ1-4; unclear D gene. This CDR3 is 12 amino acids long. Trimming shortened V by 6 bases and J by 8 bases, and 10 bases separated the two germline ends. The CDR3 DNA reads TGTGCCAGCAGCAGAAAGGGCGAAAAACTGTTTTTT. Translated: CASSRKGEKLFF.

This chain uses TRBV4-1 with TRBJ1-1; maybe TRBD1 (5 bases). Germline-derived CDR1 and CDR2 are MGHRA and YSYEKL. V shed 0 bases and J shed 0 bases, with 17 bases lying between them. The CDR3 has 18 amino acids. CDR3 nucleotide sequence: TGCGCCAGCAGCCAAGATCAGGGATCCCCCGTCATGAACACTGAAGCTTTCTTT. Its translation: CASSQDQGSPVMNTEAFF.

This clonotype was detected a few times. The chain has TRBV12-3 or TRBV12-4 and TRBJ1-1; TRBD1 matches 7 bases. This CDR3 is 14 amino acids long. J lost 1 base, V lost 7 bases, and 6 bases had no gene match. The CDR3 loop reads CASKMTGTNTEAFF. CDR3 nucleotide sequence: TGTGCCAGCAAGATGACAGGGACGAACACTGAAGCTTTCTTT.

This chain links TRBV7-6 with TRBJ2-5; TRBD2 might be the D (5 bases). CDR3 length: 16 amino acids. V was shortened by 5 bases and J by 5 bases, with 21 bases between the two germline ends. The V gene's germline CDR1 is SGHVS and CDR2 FNYEAQ. CDR3 sequence (DNA): TGTGCCAGCAGCCCCTGGGCGGCGGGCGGCCGGGAGACCCAGTACTTC. This encodes CASSPWAAGGRETQYF.

The J gene is TRBJ2-7, the V gene TRBV16, with no clear D. The CDR3 totals 13 residues. Trimming removed 6 bases at V and 0 bases at J, with 9 bases between. Germline V gene data show CDR1 as KGHSY and CDR2 as FQNENV. The CDR3 DNA reads as TGTGCCAGCAGACGGGTGGACTCCTACGAGCAGTACTTC. Protein: CASRRVDSYEQYF.

V is TRBV5-1 and J is TRBJ2-2, with D unclear. V was shortened by 4 bases and J by 3 bases, with 10 bases between the two germline ends. The CDR3 sequence is 14 residues long. Per germline, CDR1 SGHRS and CDR2 YFSETQ. DNA of the CDR3: TGCGCCAGCAGCCAGAACCGGGACACCGGGGAGCTGTTTTTT. It codes for CASSQNRDTGELFF. The variable domain in full, completed from reference TRBV5-1 and TRBJ2-2, reads KAGVTQTPRYLIKTRGQQVTLSCSPISGHRSVSWYQQTPGQGLQFLFEYFSETQRNKGNFPGRFSGRQFSNSRSEMNVSTLELGDSALYLCASSQNRDTGELFFGEGSRLTVL.

This clonotype was detected a few times. The chain employs TRBV20-1 and TRBJ1-5; possibly TRBD1 for D (5 bases). V was pared by 2 bases and J by 7 bases, with 9 bases between. This CDR3 comprises 12 residues. Germline V gene lookup returns CDR1 DFQATT and CDR2 SNEGSKA (reference sequence). The CDR3: CSARSGAQPQHF. The CDR3 DNA is TGCAGTGCTAGATCCGGGGCCCAGCCCCAGCATTTT.

The chain combines TRBV28 with TRBJ1-5; unclear D gene. Germline-derived CDR1 and CDR2 are MDHEN and SYDVKM. V was trimmed by 4 bases and J by 5 bases, leaving 12 bases between them. The CDR3 totals 14 residues. The CDR3 DNA is TGTGCCAGCAGTTCTCCCGGATGGGATCAGCCCCAGCATTTT. The encoded protein is CASSSPGWDQPQHF.

This clonotype was found a few times. The rearrangement joins TRBV29-1 to TRBJ2-2, with unresolved D. The germline V gene encodes CDR1 SQVTM and CDR2 ANQGSEA. Trimming removed 3 bases from V and 1 base from J, with 3 bases in between. This CDR3 contains 12 residues. CDR3 amino acids: CSVEVNTGELFF. The CDR3 coding sequence is TGCAGCGTTGAGGTGAACACCGGGGAGCTGTTTTTT.

The chain uses TRBV5-1 and TRBJ2-7; D uncertain. V dropped 8 bases and J dropped 1 base, with 16 bases sitting between them. This CDR3 has 14 amino acids. Germline V gene data show CDR1 as SGHRS and CDR2 as YFSETQ. CDR3 loop: CASWEGDLSYEQYF. The CDR3 DNA sequence: TGCGCCAGTTGGGAAGGTGATTTGTCCTACGAGCAGTACTTC.

This clonotype was found a few times. This sequence joins TRBV7-9 and TRBJ2-2, with 9 bases that match TRBD1. The junction had 12 bases not matched to a gene; V was cut back by 7 bases and J by 6 bases. There are 16 residues in the CDR3. Germline V gene data show CDR1 as SEHNR and CDR2 as FQNEAQ (reference sequence). CDR3 region: CASTPPGQGLPGELFF. The CDR3 coding sequence is TGTGCCAGCACCCCCCCGGGACAGGGACTTCCCGGGGAGCTGTTTTTT.

The chain recombines TRBV9 with TRBJ2-5, with D perhaps matching TRBD2 (6 bases). The CDR3 has 15 amino acids. The V gene lost 4 bases and the J gene lost 4 bases, with 17 bases spanning the gap. Germline CDR1 and CDR2: SGDLS and YYNGEE. CDR3 amino acids: CASSSGGAGSETQYF. DNA of the CDR3: TGTGCCAGCAGCAGCGGCGGGGCCGGCTCAGAGACCCAGTACTTC. Supplemented by reference TRBV9 and TRBJ2-5, the full variable domain reads DSGVTQTPKHLITATGQRVTLRCSPRSGDLSVYWYQQSLDQGLQFLIQYYNGEERAKGNILERFSAQQFPDLHSELNLSSLELGDSALYFCASSSGGAGSETQYFGPGTRLLVL.

The gene calls are TRBV28 and TRBJ2-5; either TRBD1 or TRBD2 may fit D (5 bases each). The J call may be incorrect, as the DNA end agrees better with TRBJ2-7. CDR3 length: 12 amino acids. Germline-derived CDR1 and CDR2 are MDHEN and SYDVKM. CDR3 residues: CASNRDGDEQYF. Written as DNA, the CDR3 is TGTGCCAGCAACCGGGACGGCGACGAGCAGTACTTC.

This clonotype was observed a handful of times. The V call is TRBV20-1, the J call TRBJ1-1, with D maybe TRBD1 (6 bases). Germline CDR1 is DFQATT and CDR2 is SNEGSKA (reference sequence). The CDR3 covers 14 residues. The germline V and J ends were trimmed by 0 bases and 6 bases, with 14 bases remaining between them. For the CDR3, the DNA is TGCAGTGCTAGAGATCCGCGGGGGGCATCTGAAGCTTTCTTT. Translated, it gives CSARDPRGASEAFF.

The DNA of the CDR3 is TGCGCCAGCAGCCCGTCCGGGGACCACTCCTACAATGAGCAGTTCTTC. Its translation: CASSPSGDHSYNEQFF. This chain joins TRBV5-1 and TRBJ2-1, with D possibly being TRBD1 or TRBD2 (5 bases each). The V gene lost 4 bases and the J gene lost 0 bases, with 14 bases spanning the gap. The CDR3 has 16 residues. CDR1 is SGHRS and CDR2 is YFSETQ in the germline V gene.

On this clonotype: This could be a read error, since a much larger clone is one nucleotide away. Because the CDR3 is missing its conserved closing phenylalanine or tryptophan, this is likely a read error. The chain's CDR3 is CASSLTSSQETQYS. The CDR3 region has the DNA TGTGCCAGCAGTTTAACTAGTTCACAAGAGACCCAGTACTCC. V usage is TRBV27 and J usage is TRBJ2-5; D may be TRBD2 (5 bases). The V end was cut by 2 bases, the J end by 2 bases, with 9 bases between. Germline lookup yields CDR1 MNHEY and CDR2 SMNVEV (reference sequence). The CDR3 has 14 amino acids.

The rearrangement links TRBV28 to TRBJ2-5; the match to TRBD1 covers 8 bases. The J segment lost 2 bases and the V segment lost 8 bases, leaving 10 bases of the junction unmatched. CDR3 length: 15 amino acids. CDR1 MDHEN and CDR2 SYDVKM come from the germline V gene. CDR3 nucleotides: TGTGCCAGCTTGCCCCCCAGGGGGCGTCAAGAGACCCAGTACTTC. Protein sequence: CASLPPRGRQETQYF. The full variable domain, in which reference TRBV28 and TRBJ2-5 provide the parts outside the CDR3, is DVKVTQSSRYLVKRTGEKVFLECVQDMDHENMFWYRQDPGLGLRLIYFSYDVKMKEKGDIPEGYSVSREKKERFSLILESASTNQTSMYLCASLPPRGRQETQYFGPGTRLLVL.

The V call is TRBV7-6, the J call TRBJ2-7; TRBD2 might be the D (6 bases). Looked up from germline, CDR1 is SGHVS and CDR2 is FNYEAQ. The CDR3 covers 14 residues. The V end was cut by 3 bases, the J end by 0 bases, with 9 bases between. This chain's CDR3 is CASSLPGDSYEQYF. CDR3 in DNA: TGTGCCAGCAGCTTGCCGGGGGACTCCTACGAGCAGTACTTC.

This clonotype has ten or more counts. The chain uses TRBV7-3 and TRBJ2-5; perhaps TRBD2 as D (5 bases). Trimming pared 5 bases from V and 5 bases from J, leaving 18 bases between. In germline, CDR1 is SGHTA, CDR2 FQGTGA. This CDR3 is 15 amino acids long. CDR3 residues: CASSLEGRGLETQYF. DNA for the CDR3: TGTGCCAGCAGCCTAGAAGGTCGGGGTTTGGAGACCCAGTACTTC.

This clonotype was seen repeatedly, ten times or more. V usage is TRBV5-8 and J usage is TRBJ1-2; D gene unclear. The germline V and J ends were trimmed by 4 bases and 4 bases, with 17 bases remaining between them. This CDR3 is 15 amino acids long. Looked up from germline, CDR1 is SGHTS and CDR2 is YDEGEE. The CDR3 DNA reads TGTGCCAGCAGCGTGGGAGAGGGCCCCACCTATGGCTACACCTTC. Translation: CASSVGEGPTYGYTF.

This clonotype has only a few counts. The rearrangement uses TRBV12-3 or TRBV12-4 and TRBJ2-5; a weak D match, TRBD2 (5 bases). Judging by the DNA end, TRBJ2-7 fits better; the J call may be wrong. The CDR3 length is 15 residues. The CDR3 reads CASSRVRSGKYEQYF. CDR3 DNA: TGTGCCAGCAGCAGAGTGAGGAGCGGTAAATACGAGCAGTACTTC.

The chain links TRBV30 to TRBJ1-2; D not certain. V lost 0 bases and J lost 1, with 12 bases in between. The V gene's germline CDR1 is GTSNPN and CDR2 SVGIG (reference sequence). The CDR3 runs to 15 residues. CDR3 DNA sequence: TGTGCCTGGAGTGTCCCCAGACTGGTTAACTATGGCTACACCTTC. It translates to CAWSVPRLVNYGYTF.

This clonotype was seen a few times. The chain has TRBV5-1 and TRBJ2-3; the match to TRBD2 covers 11 bases. The V and J ends lost 3 bases and 6 bases, in that order; junction bases with no gene match: 9. The CDR3 runs to 16 residues. Germline-derived CDR1 and CDR2 are SGHRS and YFSETQ. CDR3 sequence: CASSSSLAGAGDTQYF. The DNA for the CDR3 is TGCGCCAGCAGCTCCTCACTAGCGGGGGCGGGGGATACGCAGTATTTT. Filled out from reference TRBV5-1 and TRBJ2-3, the complete variable domain reads KAGVTQTPRYLIKTRGQQVTLSCSPISGHRSVSWYQQTPGQGLQFLFEYFSETQRNKGNFPGRFSGRQFSNSRSEMNVSTLELGDSALYLCASSSSLAGAGDTQYFGPGTRLTVL.

Turning to this clonotype: Mismatch with germline at one junction end may stem from a read error. The chain recombines TRBV5-1 with TRBJ2-1, with D tentatively TRBD1 or TRBD2 (6 bases each). The CDR3 runs 13 residues. Germline CDR1 and CDR2: SGHRS and YFSETQ. The CDR3 region is CASRRGTYNKQFF. For the CDR3, the DNA is TGCGCCAGCAGACGGGGGACATACAATAAGCAGTTCTTC.